This T cell receptor (beta chain) was sequenced during a study of OX40 agonist ivuxolimab in advanced cancers. For the study at large: Melanoma, hepatocellular carcinoma, head and neck or renal cell cancer occurred in dose-escalation patients. Treatment received earlier with anti-PD-1, anti-PD-L1 or anti-CTLA-4 agents was allowed, and 40% had some.

Profiled with immunoSEQ multiplex PCR; TCRdb holds only in-frame clones, not every one. Of roughly 20,000 clones detected, about four fifths appear once; the ten largest clones hold about 28%. Study observations and caveats: The study found that CD8+ T cells averaged more expanded clones than CD4+. Partial responders at 0.1-3.0 mg/kg had among the lowest clonal expansion.

As to this clone: Antigen specificity is unknown.

Sample: CD4+ or CD8+ T cells sorted from blood, taken in a trial of the OX40 agonist ivuxolimab. The TCR originated in an adult with an advanced solid tumor such as melanoma, head and neck, liver or kidney cancer.

The chain's CDR3 is CASSDTRTGRTGELFF. As DNA, the CDR3 is TGTGCCAGCAGTGACACCCGGACAGGGAGAACCGGGGAGCTGTTTTTT. The rearrangement links TRBV6-4 to TRBJ2-2; 8 bases match TRBD1. The germline V gene has CDR1 MRHNA and CDR2 SNTAGT. The CDR3 has 16 amino acids. With 2 bases clipped from V and 5 bases from J, the junction kept 7 bases outside the gene matches.